This passage covers 32 T cell receptor beta chains from one sample sequenced in a study of blood T cell repertoires in COVID-19. The table came from immunoSEQ multiplex PCR; TCRdb's copy has only in-frame clones and leaves some out. The table records over 200,000 clones, approximately 83% of them present only once. The sequencing sample was made of peripheral blood. These receptor sequences come from a woman aged 25 to 39 who had recovered from COVID-19.

The V and J genes are TRBV4-3 and TRBJ1-1, with D possibly matching TRBD1 (5 bases). The V and J ends lost 4 bases and 4 bases respectively, with 16 bases between them. Germline CDR1 LGHNA, CDR2 YSLEER. The CDR3 covers 15 residues. The CDR3 coding sequence is TGCGCCAGCAGCCTGGAAGACGGGGGTGGCACTGAAGCTTTCTTT. As protein: CASSLEDGGGTEAFF.

The rearrangement links TRBV6-5 to TRBJ2-1; 7 bases align to TRBD2. The V gene end was trimmed by 2 bases and the J gene end by 2 bases; junction bases not matched to a gene: 6. The CDR3 consists of 16 residues. Germline values: CDR1 MNHEY, CDR2 SVGAGI. The CDR3 is CASSYPRAGAYNEQFF. The CDR3 coding sequence is TGTGCCAGCAGTTACCCTAGGGCGGGGGCCTACAATGAGCAGTTCTTC.

This clone was recorded only once. V usage is TRBV7-2 and J usage is TRBJ1-5; D is perhaps TRBD1 (5 bases). CDR3 size: 15 residues. CDR1 SGHTA and CDR2 FQGNSA come from the germline V gene. V lost 3 bases, J lost 5 bases, and 14 bases lay in between. The chain's CDR3 is CASSLGPERYQPQHF. The CDR3 nucleotides are TGTGCCAGCAGCTTGGGGCCCGAAAGATATCAGCCCCAGCATTTT. The variable domain in full, with the rest retrieved from reference TRBV7-2 and TRBJ1-5, is GAGVSQSPSNKVTEKGKDVELRCDPISGHTALYWYRQSLGQGLEFLIYFQGNSAPDKSGLPSDRFSAERTGGSVSTLTIQRTQQEDSAVYLCASSLGPERYQPQHFGDGTRLSIL.

This clone is a singleton in its sample. V and J are TRBV4-2 and TRBJ2-1, with D tentatively TRBD1 (5 bases). V lost 0 bases and J 7 bases, leaving 7 bases between the germline ends. Germline V lookup: CDR1 LGHNA, CDR2 YNFKEQ. The CDR3 totals 13 residues. The CDR3 reads CASSQDGANEQFF. The CDR3 DNA follows: TGTGCCAGCAGCCAAGATGGGGCGAATGAGCAGTTCTTC.

The rearrangement joins TRBV2 to TRBJ2-7; D is possibly TRBD1 (6 bases). This CDR3 comprises 13 residues. Trimming took off 4 bases at V and 6 bases at J, with 13 bases between the two ends. Per the germline V gene, CDR1 is SNHLY and CDR2 is FYNNEI. CDR3 DNA sequence: TGTGCCAGCAGTGTGGGGGCCCCTAGCGAGCAGTACTTC. It is translated as CASSVGAPSEQYF. The whole variable domain, filled in from reference TRBV2 and TRBJ2-7, reads EPEVTQTPSHQVTQMGQEVILRCVPISNHLYFYWYRQILGQKVEFLVSFYNNEISEKSEIFDDQFSVERPDGSNFTLKIRSTKLEDSAMYFCASSVGAPSEQYFGPGTRLTVT.

The chain employs TRBV7-9 and TRBJ1-3; D gene ambiguous. CDR1 and CDR2 from the germline V gene are SEHNR and FQNEAQ (reference sequence). Trimming stripped 5 bases from V and 4 bases from J, with 15 bases between. The CDR3 extends over 15 amino acids. The CDR3 nucleotides are TGTGCCAGCAGCCCGAGGGAGGGCCGCGGAAACACCATATATTTT. Residues: CASSPREGRGNTIYF.

This chain joins TRBV6-4 and TRBJ2-3, with 8 bases fitting TRBD1. Per germline, CDR1 MRHNA and CDR2 SNTAGT. V shed 5 bases, J shed 4 bases, and the junction held 5 bases outside the gene matches. The CDR3 has 14 amino acids. This CDR3 reads CASSMTGEADTQYF. The DNA for the CDR3 is TGTGCCAGCAGTATGACAGGGGAAGCAGATACGCAGTATTTT.

J is TRBJ1-1 and V is TRBV2, with 11 bases fitting TRBD1. CDR3 length: 16 residues. The V and J ends lost 6 bases and 1 base, in that order; junction bases with no gene match: 7. Germline values: CDR1 SNHLY, CDR2 FYNNEI. The CDR3 DNA sequence: TGTGCCAGCAGGGTGGGGACAGGGGGACGGAACACTGAAGCTTTCTTT. Protein product: CASRVGTGGRNTEAFF.

The J gene is TRBJ2-2, the V gene TRBV12-5; TRBD2 agrees at 8 bases. V dropped 0 bases and J dropped 1; count of bases not matched to a gene: 10. This CDR3 is built from 19 residues. Germline V gene lookup returns CDR1 LGHNT and CDR2 FRNRAP. CDR3 loop: CASGLVLTGTSVNTGELFF. Written as DNA, the CDR3 is TGTGCTAGTGGTTTGGTTCTAACCGGGACTAGTGTGAACACCGGGGAGCTGTTTTTT.

This chain connects TRBV30 to TRBJ1-6; no firm D call. V dropped 2 bases and J dropped 4 bases, with 9 bases sitting between them. Germline V gene lookup returns CDR1 GTSNPN and CDR2 SVGIG (reference sequence). This CDR3 contains 14 residues. The CDR3 loop is CAWSMGVYNSPLHF. DNA for the CDR3: TGTGCCTGGAGTATGGGAGTTTATAATTCACCCCTCCACTTT.

The chain combines TRBV7-9 with TRBJ1-2; D possibly corresponds to TRBD1 (5 bases). Deletions cut 2 bases from V and 5 bases from J, with 12 bases between. Germline V gene lookup returns CDR1 SEHNR and CDR2 FQNEAQ (reference sequence). The CDR3 has 14 residues. The CDR3 DNA sequence: TGTGCCAGCAGCTTACTAGGGGCTTTTTATGGCTACACCTTC. It is translated as CASSLLGAFYGYTF. Full variable domain (remainder filled in from reference TRBV7-9 and TRBJ1-2): DTGVSQNPRHKITKRGQNVTFRCDPISEHNRLYWYRQTLGQGPEFLTYFQNEAQLEKSRLLSDRFSAERPKGSFSTLEIQRTEQGDSAMYLCASSLLGAFYGYTFGSGTRLTVV.

A single count supports this clone. V and J are TRBV11-1 and TRBJ2-5, with 8 bases that match TRBD1. Germline loops: CDR1 SGHAT, CDR2 FQDESV (reference sequence). V dropped 5 bases and J dropped 2; count of bases not matched to a gene: 4. CDR3 length: 14 amino acids. CDR3 nucleotides: TGTGCCAGCAGCCTAGGGACAGGACAAGAGACCCAGTACTTC. This sequence encodes CASSLGTGQETQYF.

The chain carries TRBV5-1 and TRBJ1-2; possibly TRBD1 for D (6 bases). In germline, CDR1 is SGHRS, CDR2 YFSETQ. V lost 1 base and J lost 7, with 11 bases in between. This CDR3 comprises 13 residues. In DNA, the CDR3 is TGCGCCAGCAGCTTGAATACAGGGAGTGGCTACACCTTC. Its translation is CASSLNTGSGYTF. The full variable domain, rest sourced from reference TRBV5-1 and TRBJ1-2, is KAGVTQTPRYLIKTRGQQVTLSCSPISGHRSVSWYQQTPGQGLQFLFEYFSETQRNKGNFPGRFSGRQFSNSRSEMNVSTLELGDSALYLCASSLNTGSGYTFGSGTRLTVV.

The chain joins TRBV5-1 to TRBJ1-1, with a tentative D call TRBD1 (6 bases). There are 13 residues in the CDR3. Trimming removed 7 bases from V and 11 bases from J, with 21 bases in between. The germline gives CDR1 SGHRS, CDR2 YFSETQ. DNA for the CDR3: TGCGCCAGCCATGGTCCAGGGGATGTAGAGGCTTTCTTT. Its translation: CASHGPGDVEAFF.

The chain joins TRBV6-1 to TRBJ1-2, with 8 bases that match TRBD1. CDR1 MNHNS and CDR2 SASEGT come from the germline V gene. The CDR3 runs 16 residues. The V gene end was trimmed by 2 bases and the J gene end by 0 bases; junction bases not matched to a gene: 5. The CDR3 sequence: CASSEPGTGSNYGYTF. CDR3 nucleotide sequence: TGTGCCAGCAGTGAACCCGGGACAGGTTCTAACTATGGCTACACCTTC.

This chain uses TRBV4-1 with TRBJ1-2, with unresolved D. V was cut by 0 bases and J by 1 base, with 12 bases left in between. This CDR3 is built from 16 residues. The germline gives CDR1 MGHRA, CDR2 YSYEKL. CDR3 sequence reads: CASSQDASSLNYGYTF. CDR3 in DNA: TGCGCCAGCAGCCAAGATGCTAGCAGTCTTAACTATGGCTACACCTTC.

This chain joins TRBV19 and TRBJ2-5, with TRBD2 identical over 12 bases. In germline, CDR1 is LNHDA, CDR2 SQIVND (reference sequence). The CDR3 covers 15 residues. Losses at the gene ends were 3 bases for V and 4 bases for J; bases not matched to a gene: 3. The CDR3 spells CASSITSGGSETQYF. For the CDR3, the DNA is TGTGCCAGTAGTATCACTAGCGGGGGGTCAGAGACCCAGTACTTC.

The J gene is TRBJ2-5, the V gene TRBV2; 7 bases line up with TRBD2. This CDR3 is 12 amino acids long. The germline gives CDR1 SNHLY, CDR2 FYNNEI. J was trimmed by 2 bases and V by 11 bases; bases with no gene match: 5. CDR3 nucleotides: TGTGCCGGGGGGGAACAACAAGAGACCCAGTACTTC. Translated: CAGGEQQETQYF.

This clone has just one count. The chain is built from TRBV3-1 (or the pseudogene TRBV3-2) and TRBJ2-1; the match to TRBD2 covers 10 bases. Trimming cost V 4 bases and J 5 bases; bases outside gene matches: 8. From germline, CDR1 is LGHDT and CDR2 YNNKEL (reference sequence). The CDR3 is 16 residues long. CDR3 bases: TGTGCCAGCAGCCTGATTCTAGCGGGGGCCGACAATGAGCAGTTCTTC. It encodes CASSLILAGADNEQFF.

The rearrangement uses TRBV7-6 and TRBJ1-1; tentatively, D is TRBD1 (6 bases). CDR1 SGHVS and CDR2 FNYEAQ come from the germline V gene. With 2 bases removed from V and 0 bases from J, the gap between germline ends came to 10 bases. CDR3 length equals 15 residues. CDR3 amino acids: CASSLSTGVNTEAFF. The CDR3 nucleotides read TGTGCCAGCAGCTTATCGACAGGAGTGAACACTGAAGCTTTCTTT. Using reference TRBV7-6 and TRBJ1-1 for the parts outside the CDR3, the full variable domain is GAGVSQSPRYKVTKRGQDVALRCDPISGHVSLYWYRQALGQGPEFLTYFNYEAQQDKSGLPNDRFSAERPEGSISTLTIQRTEQRDSAMYRCASSLSTGVNTEAFFGQGTRLTVV.

CDR3 nucleotide sequence: TGTGCCAGCCGAGCCGGGACATCGTCCGAGCAGTACTTC. Residues: CASRAGTSSEQYF. This rearrangement joins TRBV3-1 (or the pseudogene TRBV3-2) to TRBJ2-7, with a possible D match to TRBD1 (6 bases). V was cut by 8 bases and J by 6 bases, with 17 bases left in between. The CDR3 covers 13 residues. Germline-derived CDR1 and CDR2 are LGHDT and YNNKEL (reference sequence).

The J gene is TRBJ2-7, the V gene TRBV5-5, with 7 nucleotides matching TRBD1. Germline trimming cut 3 bases from V and 0 bases from J; bases unmatched to any gene: 3. The length of the CDR3 is 14 residues. Germline V lookup: CDR1 SGHKS, CDR2 YYEKEE (reference sequence). The CDR3 sequence is CASSSGQVSYEQYF. The CDR3 DNA reads TGTGCCAGCAGCTCTGGACAGGTCTCCTACGAGCAGTACTTC. The whole variable domain, remainder taken from reference TRBV5-5 and TRBJ2-7, is DAGVTQSPTHLIKTRGQQVTLRCSPISGHKSVSWYQQVLGQGPQFIFQYYEKEERGRGNFPDRFSARQFPNYSSELNVNALLLGDSALYLCASSSGQVSYEQYFGPGTRLTVT.

In this sample, this clone turned up once. The CDR3 DNA reads as TGTGCCAGTAGTATAGATCGGGGGGGTTCCCACGAGCAGTACTTC. Protein sequence: CASSIDRGGSHEQYF. The chain links TRBV19 to TRBJ2-7; TRBD2 matches 8 bases. This CDR3 has 15 amino acids. Unmatched junction bases numbered 6, after V lost 0 bases and J lost 5 bases. Germline V gene sequence: CDR1 LNHDA, CDR2 SQIVND (reference sequence).

The rearrangement uses TRBV6-5 and TRBJ1-5; TRBD1 matches 7 bases. V was pared by 5 bases and J by 2 bases, with 6 bases of the junction left unmatched. Germline CDR1 reads MNHEY; CDR2 reads SVGAGI. This CDR3 region has 15 residues. CDR3 region: CASSTTGFGNQPQHF. CDR3 coding DNA: TGTGCCAGCAGTACGACAGGGTTCGGCAATCAGCCCCAGCATTTT.

The V gene is TRBV5-5, the J gene TRBJ2-1, with 12 bases matching TRBD2. The germline V gene encodes CDR1 SGHKS and CDR2 YYEKEE (reference sequence). Trimming at V came to 3 bases and at J to 7 bases, leaving 8 bases not matched to a gene. The CDR3 is made up of 16 amino acids. CDR3 bases: TGTGCCAGCAGCTCGATCGCTGGACTAGCGGGAAATGAGCAGTTCTTC. This translates into CASSSIAGLAGNEQFF.

The chain is built from TRBV5-1 and TRBJ2-5; the match to TRBD1 covers 9 bases. V shed 3 bases and J 4 bases; nucleotides not matched to a gene: 7. This CDR3 contains 15 residues. CDR1 and CDR2 (germline): SGHRS, YFSETQ. The CDR3 region is CASSSHRGLGETQYF. Written as DNA, the CDR3 is TGCGCCAGCAGCTCCCACAGGGGGCTTGGAGAGACCCAGTACTTC.

This clone was observed a few times. The CDR3: CASSPRGQALNTEAFF. In DNA form, the CDR3 reads TGTGCCAGCTCACCAAGGGGACAGGCTCTGAACACTGAAGCTTTCTTT. This sequence joins TRBV18 and TRBJ1-1; 8 nucleotides align to TRBD1. Germline CDR1 is KGHSH and CDR2 is LQKENI. The CDR3 has 16 residues. V shed 2 bases and J 0 bases; nucleotides not matched to a gene: 5.

The gene calls are TRBV4-3 and TRBJ2-7; 11 nucleotides align to TRBD2. The CDR3 totals 16 residues. V shed 0 bases and J 7 bases; nucleotides not matched to a gene: 8. CDR1 and CDR2 from the germline V gene are LGHNA and YSLEER. The CDR3 here is CASSQDVHTSGGEQYF. The CDR3 DNA reads TGCGCCAGCAGCCAAGATGTCCATACTAGCGGGGGAGAGCAGTACTTC.

V is TRBV25-1 and J is TRBJ1-3, with D possibly matching TRBD1 (6 bases). This CDR3 comprises 15 residues. Germline CDR1 reads MGHDK; CDR2 reads SYGVNS. Trimming stripped 3 bases from V and 4 bases from J, with 13 bases between. The CDR3 coding sequence is TGTGCCAGCAGTGACATCAGGGGAATAGGAAACACCATATATTTT. Translated: CASSDIRGIGNTIYF.

The chain employs TRBV18 and TRBJ2-5, with D maybe TRBD1 (5 bases). Germline V CDR1 and CDR2: KGHSH, LQKENI. The CDR3 spans 14 residues. V gave up 8 bases and J gave up 4 bases, with 17 bases separating them. The CDR3 bases are TGTGCCAGCCACACAACAGGAGCAAGAGAGACCCAGTACTTC. This codes for CASHTTGARETQYF.

J is TRBJ1-1 and V is TRBV6-5, with 9 positions matching TRBD1. There are 15 residues in the CDR3. The germline V gene encodes CDR1 MNHEY and CDR2 SVGAGI. Trimming removed 10 bases from V and 6 bases from J; junction bases left unmatched: 15. In nucleotides, the CDR3 is TGTGCCACCTTTTCCCACCGGGACAGGGTCCCTGAAGCTTTCTTT. It specifies CATFSHRDRVPEAFF.

The chain recombines TRBV7-9 with TRBJ2-5; the D gene is possibly TRBD2 (7 bases). Trimming cost V 5 bases and J 5 bases, with 12 bases left between them. Germline V gene data show CDR1 as SEHNR and CDR2 as FQNEAQ (reference sequence). This CDR3 is built from 13 residues. CDR3 region: CASSPEGGETQYF. Written as DNA, the CDR3 is TGTGCCAGCAGCCCAGAGGGGGGGGAGACCCAGTACTTC.